The rows below give T cell receptor beta chains drawn from one sample of a study of cytomegalovirus exposure and HLA in healthy donors. TCRdb's table, derived via immunoSEQ multiplex PCR, lists solely in-frame clones and lacks some. The data contain some 270,000 clones, approximately 86% of them seen just once; the ten biggest clones take up 1%. The specimen sequenced was PBMCs. The receptors shown here come from a woman in her late teens or twenties in good health and CMV-seronegative. Both conserved end residues are part of each CDR3. D genes are given only for firm matches. Expanded clones are given a class, and other clones once, few, many or no size at all.

V gene	J gene	clone size	D gene	CDR3 DNA	CDR3 protein
TRBV5-1	TRBJ2-2	-	TRBD1	TGCGCCACCCAGACAGGGGGAAACACCGGGGAGCTGTTTTTT	CATQTGGNTGELFF
TRBV7-6	TRBJ1-2	-	-	TGTGCCAGCAGCTTAGCCCATTCCGGGACTAACTATGGCTACACCTTC	CASSLAHSGTNYGYTF
TRBV7-9	TRBJ2-7	-	TRBD1	TGTGCCAGCAGCTTAGGGGACAGCGCCTACGAGCAGTACTTC	CASSLGDSAYEQYF
TRBV4-1	TRBJ1-2	-	-	TGCGCCAGCAGCCAAGACGGACAACGTAACTATGGCTACACCTTC	CASSQDGQRNYGYTF
TRBV7-2	TRBJ1-1	-	-	TGTGCCAGCAGCTTAGCGGAGTGGAACACTGAAGCTTTCTTT	CASSLAEWNTEAFF
TRBV5-1	TRBJ2-7	-	TRBD1	TGCGCCAGCAGTGTGCAGGGGGCCCCCTACGAGCAGTACTTC	CASSVQGAPYEQYF
TRBV11-3	TRBJ1-2	-	-	TGTGCCAGCAGCTTAGCACAGCTCTATGGCTACACCTTC	CASSLAQLYGYTF
TRBV2	TRBJ1-2	-	-	TGTGCCAGCAGTGAAGGGCAGGGCTCCTATGGCTACACCTTC	CASSEGQGSYGYTF
TRBV5-1	TRBJ2-5	-	-	TGCGCCAGCAGCTTGGCCGGGGGGCAGGTTGGGGAGACCCAGTACTTC	CASSLAGGQVGETQYF
TRBV28	TRBJ1-2	-	TRBD1	TGTGCCAGCAGTTTGATAGGGCAGGGGGCGCTCGGCTACACCTTC	CASSLIGQGALGYTF
TRBV2	TRBJ2-6	-	-	TGTGCCAGCAGTCCCACAGCCTCTGGGGCCAACGTCCTGACTTTC	CASSPTASGANVLTF
TRBV4-3	TRBJ2-7	-	-	TGCGCCAGCAGCCAAGAAACAGCCCAGGGGAAGCAGTACTTC	CASSQETAQGKQYF
TRBV7-9	TRBJ1-2	-	-	TGTGCCAGCGCCCCTACAGGGTACTATGGCTACACCTTC	CASAPTGYYGYTF
TRBV2	TRBJ2-7	-	TRBD2	TGTGCCAGCAGCCTTACTAGCGGGAGATCCTACGAGCAGTACTTC	CASSLTSGRSYEQYF
TRBV11-2	TRBJ2-7	-	TRBD2	TGTGCCAGCAGCTTAGTGATAGCGGGACTATCCTACGAGCAGTACTTC	CASSLVIAGLSYEQYF
TRBV28	TRBJ1-1	once	TRBD1	TGTGCCAGCATTCCCGGGACAGTGAACACTGAAGCTTTCTTT	CASIPGTVNTEAFF
TRBV5-4	TRBJ1-2	few	-	TGTGCCAGCAGCTTCGCGGACAGTCCCTATGGCTACACCTTC	CASSFADSPYGYTF
TRBV6-1	TRBJ2-5	-	-	TGTGCCAGCAGTGACGCGCAGGGACTGGGGGAGACCCAGTACTTC	CASSDAQGLGETQYF
TRBV7-2	TRBJ2-3	-	TRBD2	TGTGCCAGCAGCTTAAAGGTGCTAGCGGCTGAAACCAGAGATACGCAGTATTTT	CASSLKVLAAETRDTQYF
TRBV12-2	TRBJ1-2	-	-	TGTGCAAGTCGCTCCTTGTATACCTTC	CASRSLYTF
TRBV7-8	TRBJ1-1	-	-	TGTGCCAGCAGCCGCCTGGGAGGCCTGAACACTGAAGCTTTCTTT	CASSRLGGLNTEAFF
TRBV30	TRBJ2-1	-	TRBD1	TGTGCCTGGAGTGGGGGGGGACAGGGAGGCAATGAGCAGTTCTTC	CAWSGGGQGGNEQFF
TRBV27	TRBJ1-2	few	-	TGTGCCAGCAGTAACAGGGCGTATGGCTACACCTTC	CASSNRAYGYTF
TRBV30	TRBJ1-5	-	TRBD1	TGTGCCTGGGGTCCAGGGGGGAGCAATCAGCCCCAGCATTTT	CAWGPGGSNQPQHF
TRBV27	TRBJ2-3	-	TRBD2	TGTGCCAGCAGGACCCGGACTAGCGGGGGTCTCACAGATACGCAGTATTTT	CASRTRTSGGLTDTQYF
TRBV13	TRBJ2-1	-	TRBD2	TGTGCCAGCAGCTCAACGTCTAGCGGGCCCTACAATGAGCAGTTCTTC	CASSSTSSGPYNEQFF
TRBV7-3	TRBJ2-3	-	TRBD1	TGTGCCAGCAGCCCCACAGGGGGCAAGACAGATACGCAGTATTTT	CASSPTGGKTDTQYF
TRBV7-9	TRBJ1-4	-	TRBD1	TGTGCCAGCAGCGTCGGAAACAGGGGGCTTCCTAATGAAAAACTGTTTTTT	CASSVGNRGLPNEKLFF
TRBV6-1	TRBJ1-2	-	TRBD1	TGTGCCAGCAGTGCGATACAGGGGGGGGACAATGGCTACACCTTC	CASSAIQGGDNGYTF
TRBV10-3	TRBJ1-2	-	TRBD1	TGTGCCATCAATACAGGGGACGGCTACACCTTC	CAINTGDGYTF
TRBV9	TRBJ2-7	-	-	TGTGCCAGCAGCGTAGGCAGGGGTGAGGGGGAGCAGTACTTC	CASSVGRGEGEQYF
TRBV7-3	TRBJ2-7	-	TRBD1	TGTGCCAGCAGCCGGACAGGGGATGACGAGCAGTACTTC	CASSRTGDDEQYF
TRBV9	TRBJ2-1	-	-	TGTGCCAGCAGCGTAGATCTAACTCCATCCTACAATGAGCAGTTCTTC	CASSVDLTPSYNEQFF
TRBV4-3	TRBJ1-2	-	-	TGCGCCAGCAGCCAAGAAGGGAGGGGAAGAAGTAACTATGGCTACACCTTC	CASSQEGRGRSNYGYTF
TRBV7-3	TRBJ2-1	-	TRBD2	TGTGCCAGCAGCTGGGCTAGCGGAGACAATGAGCAGTTCTTC	CASSWASGDNEQFF
TRBV6-5	TRBJ1-3	-	-	TGTGCCAGCAGTTACTCGGCCGACTCTGGAAACACCATATATTTT	CASSYSADSGNTIYF
TRBV9	TRBJ1-6	-	TRBD1	TGTGCCAGCAGCGGACAGGGGACTATAGCCTATAATTCACCCCTCCACTTT	CASSGQGTIAYNSPLHF